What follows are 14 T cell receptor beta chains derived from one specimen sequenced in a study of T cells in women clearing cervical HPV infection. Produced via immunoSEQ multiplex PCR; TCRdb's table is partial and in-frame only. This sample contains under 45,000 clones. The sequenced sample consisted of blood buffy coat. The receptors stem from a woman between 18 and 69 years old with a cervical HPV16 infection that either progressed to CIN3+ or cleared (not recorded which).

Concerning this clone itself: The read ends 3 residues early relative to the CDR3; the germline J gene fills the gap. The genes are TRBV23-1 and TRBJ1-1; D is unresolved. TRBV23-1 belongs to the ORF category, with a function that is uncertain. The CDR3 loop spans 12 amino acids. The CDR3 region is CASSQGRNEAFF. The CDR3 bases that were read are TGCGCCAGCAGTCAAGGGCGCAATGAG.

The chain's CDR3 is CASRLGGEGQPQYF. CDR3 bases read: TGCGCCAGCAGGTTAGGGGGCGAGGGTCAGCCG. The rearrangement joins TRBV5-1 to TRBJ2-3, with 7 positions matching TRBD1. The read ends 3 residues before the CDR3 terminus; that terminus is restored from the germline J gene. This CDR3 contains 14 residues. Germline V CDR1 and CDR2: SGHRS, YFSETQ.

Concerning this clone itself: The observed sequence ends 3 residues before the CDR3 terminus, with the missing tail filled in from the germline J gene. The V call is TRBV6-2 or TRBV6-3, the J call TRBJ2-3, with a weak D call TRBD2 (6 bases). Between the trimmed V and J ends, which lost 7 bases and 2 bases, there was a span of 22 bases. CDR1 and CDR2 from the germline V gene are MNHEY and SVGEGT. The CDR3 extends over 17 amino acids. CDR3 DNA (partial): TGTGCCAGCACCCTAAGGGATGGCGGGGTAACCACAGATACG. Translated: CASTLRDGGVTTDT. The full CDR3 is CASTLRDGGVTTDTQYF.

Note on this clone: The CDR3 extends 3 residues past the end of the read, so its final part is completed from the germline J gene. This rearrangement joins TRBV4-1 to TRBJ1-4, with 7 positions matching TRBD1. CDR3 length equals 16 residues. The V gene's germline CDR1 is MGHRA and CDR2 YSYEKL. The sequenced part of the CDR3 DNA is TGCGCCAGCAGCCTGACAGGGACGCTGTATAATTCACCA. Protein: CASSLTGTLYNSP. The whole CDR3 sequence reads CASSLTGTLYNSPLFF.

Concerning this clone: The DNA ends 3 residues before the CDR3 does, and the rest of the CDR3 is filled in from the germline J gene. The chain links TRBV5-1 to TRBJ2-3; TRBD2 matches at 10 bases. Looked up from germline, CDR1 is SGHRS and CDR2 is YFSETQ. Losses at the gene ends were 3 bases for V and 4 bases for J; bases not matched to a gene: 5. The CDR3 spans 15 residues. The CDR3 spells CASSSSSGSSDTQYF. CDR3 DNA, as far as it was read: TGCGCCAGCAGCTCTTCTAGCGGGAGCTCAGATACG.

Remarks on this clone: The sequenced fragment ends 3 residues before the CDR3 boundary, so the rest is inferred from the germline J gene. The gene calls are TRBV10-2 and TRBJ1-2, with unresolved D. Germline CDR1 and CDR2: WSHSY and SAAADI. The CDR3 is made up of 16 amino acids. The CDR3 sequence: CASSGNSGSSYNEYTF. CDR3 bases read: TGCGCCAGCAGTGGTAATAGCGGGAGTTCGTACAATGAG.

Partial CDR3 DNA: TGTGCCAGCAGCCCGACAGTCTCCTACGAG. Its translation is CASSPTVSYE. The CDR3 in full is CASSPTVSYEQYF. The chain carries TRBV7-9 and TRBJ2-7, with D possibly being TRBD1 (5 bases). From the germline J gene comes the end of the CDR3, since the read stops 3 residues before it. V lost 5 bases and J lost 0, with 8 bases in between. CDR1 and CDR2 (germline): SEHNR, FQNEAQ (reference sequence). This CDR3 spans 13 amino acids.

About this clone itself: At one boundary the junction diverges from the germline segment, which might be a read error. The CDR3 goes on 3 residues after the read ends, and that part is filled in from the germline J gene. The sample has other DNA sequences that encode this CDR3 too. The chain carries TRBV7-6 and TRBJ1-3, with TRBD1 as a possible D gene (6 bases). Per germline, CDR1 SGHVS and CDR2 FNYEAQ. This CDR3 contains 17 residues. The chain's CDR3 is CASTRPPAGDIRNTIYF. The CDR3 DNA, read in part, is TGTGCCAGCACCCGACCTCCCGCGGGGGACATAAGAAACACA.

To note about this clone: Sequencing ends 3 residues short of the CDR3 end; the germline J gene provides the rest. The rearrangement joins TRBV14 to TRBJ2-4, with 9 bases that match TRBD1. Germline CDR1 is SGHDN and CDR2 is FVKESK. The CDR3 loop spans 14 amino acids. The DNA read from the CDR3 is TGTGCCAGCAGTCACAGGGGGCTGTGGGATGGT. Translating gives CASSHRGLWDG. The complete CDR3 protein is CASSHRGLWDGQYF.

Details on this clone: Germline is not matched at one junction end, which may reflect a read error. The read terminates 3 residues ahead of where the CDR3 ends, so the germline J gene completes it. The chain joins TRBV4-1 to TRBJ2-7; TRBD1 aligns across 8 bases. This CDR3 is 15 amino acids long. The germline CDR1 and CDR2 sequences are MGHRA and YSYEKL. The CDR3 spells CTSSRNGTGIYEQYF. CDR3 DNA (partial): TGCACCAGCAGCCGGAACGGGACAGGAATCTACGAG.

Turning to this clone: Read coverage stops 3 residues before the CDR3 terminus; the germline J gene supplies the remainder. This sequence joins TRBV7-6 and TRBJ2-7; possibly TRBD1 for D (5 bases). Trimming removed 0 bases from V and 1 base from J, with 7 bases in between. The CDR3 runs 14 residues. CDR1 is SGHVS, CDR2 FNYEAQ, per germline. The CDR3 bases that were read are TGTGCCAGCAGCTTAGCGGACACATCCTACGAG. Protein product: CASSLADTSYE. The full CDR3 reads CASSLADTSYEQYF. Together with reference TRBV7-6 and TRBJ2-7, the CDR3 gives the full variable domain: GAGVSQSPRYKVTKRGQDVALRCDPISGHVSLYWYRQALGQGPEFLTYFNYEAQQDKSGLPNDRFSAERPEGSISTLTIQRTEQRDSAMYRCASSLADTSYEQYFGPGTRLTVT.

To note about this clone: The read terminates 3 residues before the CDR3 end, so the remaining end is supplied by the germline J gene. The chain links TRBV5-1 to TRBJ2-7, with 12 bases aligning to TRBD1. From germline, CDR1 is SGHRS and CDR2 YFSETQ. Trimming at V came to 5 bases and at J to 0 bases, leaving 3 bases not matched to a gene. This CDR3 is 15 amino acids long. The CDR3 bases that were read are TGCGCCAGCAGTCGGGACAGGGGGCGCTCCTACGAG. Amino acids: CASSRDRGRSYE. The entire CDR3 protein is CASSRDRGRSYEQYF.

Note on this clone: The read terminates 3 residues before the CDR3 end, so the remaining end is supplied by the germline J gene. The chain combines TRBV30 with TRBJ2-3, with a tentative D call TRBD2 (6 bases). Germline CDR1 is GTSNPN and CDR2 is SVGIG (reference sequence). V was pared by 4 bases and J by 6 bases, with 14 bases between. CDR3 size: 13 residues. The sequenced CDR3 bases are TGTGCCTGGAACGGCGGGATGGCCGATACG. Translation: CAWNGGMADT. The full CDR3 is CAWNGGMADTQYF.

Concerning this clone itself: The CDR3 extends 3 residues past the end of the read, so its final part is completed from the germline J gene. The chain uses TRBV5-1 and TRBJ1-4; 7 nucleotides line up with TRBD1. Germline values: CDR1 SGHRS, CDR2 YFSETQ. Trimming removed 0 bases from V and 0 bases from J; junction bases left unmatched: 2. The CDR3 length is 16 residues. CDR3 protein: CASSLEGAATNEKLFF. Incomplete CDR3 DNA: TGCGCCAGCAGCTTGGAGGGGGCGGCAACTAATGAAAAA.